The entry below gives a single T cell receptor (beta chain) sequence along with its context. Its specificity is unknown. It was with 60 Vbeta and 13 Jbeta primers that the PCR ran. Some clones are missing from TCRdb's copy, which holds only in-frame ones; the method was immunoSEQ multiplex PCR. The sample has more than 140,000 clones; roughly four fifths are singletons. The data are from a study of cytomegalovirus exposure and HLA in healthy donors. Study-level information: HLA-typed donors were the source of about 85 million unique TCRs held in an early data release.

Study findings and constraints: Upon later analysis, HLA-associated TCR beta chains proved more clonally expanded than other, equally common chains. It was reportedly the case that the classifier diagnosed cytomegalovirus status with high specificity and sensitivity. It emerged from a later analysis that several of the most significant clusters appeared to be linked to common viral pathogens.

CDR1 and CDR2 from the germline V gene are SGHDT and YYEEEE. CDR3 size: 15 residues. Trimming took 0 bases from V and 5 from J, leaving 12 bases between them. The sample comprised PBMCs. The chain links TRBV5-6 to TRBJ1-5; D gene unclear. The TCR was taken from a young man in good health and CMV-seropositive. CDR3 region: CASSLGGGGDQPQHF. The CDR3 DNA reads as TGTGCCAGCAGCTTGGGGGGAGGTGGTGATCAGCCCCAGCATTTT.